Below, 13 T cell receptor beta chains from the same sample are listed, as sequenced in a study of blood T cells in healthy people across ages. A second PCR of 7 to 11 cycles used a sample-barcoded 5' primer and a J-beta primer mix. In TCRdb, the 5' RACE reads were re-called with MiXCR into one record per CDR3 protein. The table includes roughly 500,000 distinct CDR3 sequences, about 24% detected once. The same specimen was also included in a second study, on T cells of mothers and their children.

Sequences were obtained from blood. Receptors were obtained from a boy aged 5-17 years in good health.

V gene TRBV28 combines with J gene TRBJ2-5; 7 bases map to TRBD2. Trimming at V came to 7 bases and at J to 4 bases, leaving 12 bases not matched to a gene. There are 15 residues in the CDR3. Germline CDR1 reads MDHEN; CDR2 reads SYDVKM. The DNA for the CDR3 is TGTGCCAGCACCGGAAGGACTAGTTCGTCAGAGACCCAGTACTTC. It specifies CASTGRTSSSETQYF.

The rearrangement links TRBV7-6 to TRBJ1-2; D gene ambiguous. This CDR3 contains 13 residues. Trimming stripped 3 bases from V and 13 bases from J, with 18 bases between. Germline loops: CDR1 SGHVS, CDR2 FNYEAQ. CDR3 nucleotides: TGTGCCAGCAGCTTGATGACGGCCAGAGTAGTCACCTTC. Amino acid sequence: CASSLMTARVVTF.

A few counts support this clonotype. The chain employs TRBV9 and TRBJ2-3, with D possibly being TRBD1 (5 bases). CDR3 length: 17 amino acids. The germline V and J ends were trimmed by 4 bases and 0 bases, with 18 bases remaining between them. The germline gives CDR1 SGDLS, CDR2 YYNGEE. The CDR3: CASSPRPGRGSTDTQYF. Here the CDR3 DNA reads TGTGCCAGCAGCCCCCGACCCGGAAGGGGAAGCACAGATACGCAGTATTTT.

This clonotype appeared a few times. The genes are TRBV25-1 and TRBJ1-2, with D possibly being TRBD1 (5 bases). The CDR3 extends over 14 amino acids. Germline lookup yields CDR1 MGHDK and CDR2 SYGVNS. V lost 6 bases and J 6 bases, leaving 17 bases between the germline ends. The CDR3: CASRVRLGAHGYTF. For the CDR3, the DNA is TGTGCCAGCAGGGTACGTCTAGGGGCGCATGGCTACACCTTC.

In this sample, this clonotype turned up a few times. The gene calls are TRBV29-1 and TRBJ1-1; 8 bases are a match to TRBD1. CDR1 and CDR2 (germline): SQVTM, ANQGSEA. The CDR3 length is 13 residues. J was trimmed by 5 bases and V by 6 bases; bases with no gene match: 8. In DNA, the CDR3 is TGCAGCGTCCTTCAGGGGGCGCGGACTGAAGCTTTCTTT. Amino acid sequence: CSVLQGARTEAFF.

The CDR3 DNA reads as TGCAGTGCTAGTGAAACGGGGGGCTACGAGCAGTACTTC. Its translation: CSASETGGYEQYF. This chain uses TRBV20-1 with TRBJ2-1, with TRBD2 matching over 7 bases. The J call is uncertain, as TRBJ2-7 better fits the DNA end. The CDR3 spans 13 residues. Germline V gives CDR1 DFQATT, CDR2 SNEGSKA (reference sequence).

V and J are TRBV7-9 and TRBJ2-3; D gene unclear. Germline assignment: CDR1 SEHNR and CDR2 FQNEAQ (reference sequence). V dropped 5 bases and J dropped 6 bases, with 24 bases sitting between them. The CDR3 runs 17 residues. The CDR3 sequence: CASSHAQQRPNIDTQYF. The DNA for the CDR3 is TGTGCCAGCAGCCACGCCCAACAGCGACCTAACATTGATACGCAGTATTTT.

This clonotype was recorded a few times. V is TRBV7-9 and J is TRBJ1-4, with 7 bases fitting TRBD1. The CDR3 is 13 amino acids. V lost 5 bases and J lost 7; bases outside the gene matches: 4. From germline, CDR1 is SEHNR and CDR2 FQNEAQ (reference sequence). In DNA form, the CDR3 reads TGTGCCAGCAGCGAACAGGGGATTGAAAAACTGTTTTTT. Its protein is CASSEQGIEKLFF.

This clonotype was counted between two and nine times. V usage is TRBV20-1 and J usage is TRBJ2-5; no definite D call. The J call is uncertain, as TRBJ2-7 better fits the DNA end. CDR1 is DFQATT, CDR2 SNEGSKA, per germline (reference sequence). The CDR3 runs to 12 residues. CDR3 nucleotides: TGCAGTGCTAGATTAGGCTCCTACGAGCAGTACTTC. This sequence encodes CSARLGSYEQYF.

This clonotype was seen only a few times. The V call is TRBV2, the J call TRBJ2-3; D is possibly TRBD1 (6 bases). Deletions cut 1 base from V and 4 bases from J, with 9 bases between. Germline CDR1 and CDR2: SNHLY and FYNNEI. This CDR3 region has 14 residues. CDR3 DNA: TGTGCCAGCAGTGAAGGGGACAAAGCAGATACGCAGTATTTT. Translating gives CASSEGDKADTQYF.

This clonotype turned up a few times. V gene TRBV4-2 combines with J gene TRBJ2-5; 9 bases line up with TRBD2. The CDR3 length is 16 residues. Germline V lookup: CDR1 LGHNA, CDR2 YNFKEQ. The trim removed 0 bases at V and 5 bases at J, leaving 7 bases unmatched. CDR3: CASSQDGGTSRETQYF. For the CDR3, the DNA is TGTGCCAGCAGCCAAGATGGTGGGACTAGCAGGGAGACCCAGTACTTC.

The chain uses TRBV18 and TRBJ1-1, with a weak D call TRBD1 (6 bases). The CDR3 extends over 15 amino acids. Germline CDR1 is KGHSH and CDR2 is LQKENI. V was trimmed by 1 base and J by 0 bases, leaving 9 bases between them. DNA of the CDR3: TGTGCCAGCTCACCACAGGGGGTCATGAACACTGAAGCTTTCTTT. The encoded protein is CASSPQGVMNTEAFF.

This chain links TRBV24-1 with TRBJ2-5, with 10 bases lining up with TRBD2. The DNA end favors TRBJ2-1, so the J call may be wrong. The germline V gene has CDR1 KGHDR and CDR2 SFDVKD. The CDR3 has 16 residues. The CDR3 sequence is CATSDFTASGRNEQFF. The CDR3 coding sequence is TGTGCCACCAGTGATTTTACGGCTAGCGGGAGAAATGAGCAGTTCTTC.